This T cell receptor beta chain was recorded in a study of blood T cells in healthy people across ages. Study findings and constraints: Roughly linearly, TCR beta diversity per million T cells fell as age increased.

A J-beta primer mix and a sample-barcoded 5' primer were used in a second PCR of about 7 to 11 cycles. Per sample, CDR3-containing paired-end reads numbered at least 2.5 million. TCRdb itself ran the 5' RACE reads through MiXCR, one entry per CDR3 protein. The sample has fewer than 600,000 distinct CDR3 sequences, about 27% seen once. The table lists this clonotype with a few counts. Antigen unknown. Trimming removed 7 bases from V and 5 bases from J; junction bases left unmatched: 0. The germline gives CDR1 SNHLY, CDR2 FYNNEI. The CDR3 runs to 12 residues. The sample was also reused in another study, on T cells of mothers and their children. As that report states: All extracted RNA went into cDNA synthesis, approximately 1.4 ug per 15 ul. Amplification in the second PCR used the M1S primer, which added sample barcodes and 2-4 random nucleotides.

The source of this sequence is a boy aged 2 to 10 in good health. Sequenced sample: blood. This chain links TRBV2 with TRBJ2-1; 9 bases line up with TRBD2. CDR3 residues: CASTSGNNEQFF. CDR3 DNA sequence: TGTGCCAGCACTAGCGGGAACAATGAGCAGTTCTTC. The full variable domain, rest sourced from reference TRBV2 and TRBJ2-1, is EPEVTQTPSHQVTQMGQEVILRCVPISNHLYFYWYRQILGQKVEFLVSFYNNEISEKSEIFDDQFSVERPDGSNFTLKIRSTKLEDSAMYFCASTSGNNEQFFGPGTRLTVL.